Shown below are 16 T cell receptor beta chains from a single sample sequenced in a study of T-cell memory formation after mild COVID-19. TCRdb re-called the 5' RACE reads through MiXCR, storing one row per CDR3 protein. The repertoire holds 200,000 to 250,000 distinct CDR3 sequences, 8% to 10% seen once, with roughly 21% in the top ten. The specimen sequenced was PBMCs or a T cell subset sorted from them (not recorded which). The receptor set was obtained from a young man who had mild COVID-19 (a few samples of this study predate the infection). Cell type and time point are not known.

This clonotype was counted between two and nine times. The CDR3 DNA is TGTGCCAGCAGTTACGTCGGGAAGAACACTGAAGCTTTCTTT. Translated, it gives CASSYVGKNTEAFF. The rearrangement uses TRBV6-5 and TRBJ1-1; D uncertain. Germline V gives CDR1 MNHEY, CDR2 SVGAGI. V lost 2 bases and J lost 1, with 8 bases in between. This CDR3 is built from 14 residues.

This clonotype was picked up a small number of times. The genes are TRBV29-1 and TRBJ1-4, with a weak D call TRBD1 (5 bases). This CDR3 spans 12 amino acids. Trimming removed 6 bases at V and 6 bases at J, with 11 bases between. CDR1 is SQVTM and CDR2 is ANQGSEA in the germline V gene. The CDR3 loop reads CSVGPGHEKLFF. CDR3 sequence (DNA): TGCAGCGTGGGACCCGGCCATGAAAAACTGTTTTTT.

This clonotype has just a few counts. A much more abundant neighbour one base away suggests this may be a read error. CDR3 coding DNA: TGCGTCAGCAGCTTGTCGGCAGGGGCCGTCAATCAGCCCCAGCATTTT. Its translation: CVSSLSAGAVNQPQHF. This chain links TRBV5-1 with TRBJ1-5; D possibly corresponds to TRBD1 (6 bases). From germline, CDR1 is SGHRS and CDR2 YFSETQ. The CDR3 contains 16 residues.

The rearrangement links TRBV12-3 or TRBV12-4 to TRBJ2-3, with D unresolved. The ends were cut back, 5 bases at V and 7 bases at J, with 10 bases in the middle. CDR3 size: 12 residues. The CDR3 loop reads CASSPEKNTQYF. In DNA, the CDR3 is TGTGCCAGCAGTCCCGAGAAGAATACGCAGTATTTT.

The chain uses TRBV3-1 and TRBJ2-5; D tentatively reads TRBD1 or TRBD2 (5 bases each). Trimming stripped 2 bases from V and 6 bases from J, with 7 bases between. Germline CDR1 LGHDT, CDR2 YNNKEL (reference sequence). The CDR3 contains 12 residues. For the CDR3, the DNA is TGTGCCAGCAGCCAACGGGGACAGACCCAGTACTTC. It codes for CASSQRGQTQYF.

This clonotype was detected ten times or more. V gene TRBV12-3 or TRBV12-4 combines with J gene TRBJ2-1; 9 nucleotides align to TRBD1. J lost 2 bases, V lost 8 bases, and 7 bases had no gene match. The length of the CDR3 is 15 residues. This CDR3 reads CASAHWDRAYNEQFF. The CDR3 DNA reads as TGTGCCAGCGCACATTGGGACAGGGCCTACAATGAGCAGTTCTTC.

This clonotype showed up just a few times. This chain uses TRBV5-1 with TRBJ2-3, with D tentatively TRBD1 (6 bases). V lost 5 bases and J lost 2, with 12 bases in between. The CDR3 has 14 residues. Germline loops: CDR1 SGHRS, CDR2 YFSETQ. Here the CDR3 reads CASSSGTHTDTQYF. Here the CDR3 DNA reads TGCGCCAGCAGTTCCGGGACACACACAGATACGCAGTATTTT.

There are a few counts of this clonotype. The V call is TRBV6-6, the J call TRBJ2-7; no definite D call. V was cut by 0 bases and J by 7 bases, with 7 bases left in between. From germline, CDR1 is MNHNY and CDR2 SVGAGI (reference sequence). This CDR3 is 12 amino acids long. The CDR3: CASSYSNREQYV. The DNA of the CDR3 is TGTGCCAGCAGTTACTCTAATCGAGAGCAGTACGTC.

The chain recombines TRBV3-1 with TRBJ2-1; D might be TRBD1 or TRBD2, each matching 5 bases. The CDR3 has 16 residues. Deletions cut 4 bases from V and 1 base from J, with 14 bases between. From germline, CDR1 is LGHDT and CDR2 YNNKEL (reference sequence). CDR3 nucleotide sequence: TGTGCCAGCAGCCTTGCCGGGACGGGGTCCTACAATGAGCAGTTCTTC. Translated: CASSLAGTGSYNEQFF.

This clonotype was counted between two and nine times. The chain has TRBV6-5 and TRBJ1-2; a weak D match, TRBD1 (5 bases). Trimming took off 0 bases at V and 8 bases at J, with 10 bases between the two ends. In germline, CDR1 is MNHEY, CDR2 SVGAGI. The CDR3 is made up of 13 amino acids. The CDR3 coding sequence is TGTGCCAGCAGTTACTCGGGGGGTTACGGCTACACCTTC. This codes for CASSYSGGYGYTF.

The sample holds a few counts of this clonotype. CDR3 region: CASSDTSGGTDTQYF. In DNA, the CDR3 is TGTGCCAGCAGTGATACTAGCGGGGGAACAGATACGCAGTATTTT. The chain recombines TRBV6-5 with TRBJ2-3, with 11 bases matching TRBD2. Looked up from germline, CDR1 is MNHEY and CDR2 is SVGAGI. Losses at the gene ends were 5 bases for V and 3 bases for J; bases not matched to a gene: 4. The length of the CDR3 is 15 residues.

With respect to this clonotype: One end of the junction varies from germline; a read error may be responsible. The chain joins TRBV7-7 to TRBJ2-5, with D hard to call. This CDR3 contains 14 residues. Germline CDR1 and CDR2: SSHAT and FNYEAQ (reference sequence). The CDR3 reads CASSFDPFLETQYF. DNA of the CDR3: TGTGCTAGCAGCTTTGACCCCTTTTTGGAGACCCAGTACTTC.

The chain uses TRBV5-1 and TRBJ1-4, with 9 bases aligning to TRBD1. This CDR3 contains 14 residues. Germline trimming cut 5 bases from V and 6 bases from J; bases unmatched to any gene: 5. Germline CDR1 is SGHRS and CDR2 is YFSETQ. The CDR3 DNA sequence: TGCGCCAGCAGACGGACAGGGGTGGATGAAAAACTGTTTTTT. It codes for CASRRTGVDEKLFF.

This clonotype has more than one count but fewer than ten. The chain recombines TRBV10-3 with TRBJ1-1; possible D gene TRBD1, 5 bases. V lost 10 bases to trimming and J lost 1 base, with 13 bases between them. The germline CDR1 and CDR2 sequences are ENHRY and SYGVKD. CDR3 size: 13 residues. This CDR3 is CATNVRGNTEAFF. CDR3 nucleotide sequence: TGTGCCACCAACGTGAGGGGGAACACTGAAGCTTTCTTT.

This clonotype showed up many times. The chain recombines TRBV5-1 with TRBJ2-3; D gene unclear. Trimming took 0 bases from V and 1 from J, leaving 9 bases between them. The CDR3 covers 15 residues. Germline CDR1 is SGHRS and CDR2 is YFSETQ. The CDR3 nucleotides read TGCGCCAGCAGCTTGGCCAACCAGGGCACAGATACGCAGTATTTT. It yields the protein CASSLANQGTDTQYF.

The J gene is TRBJ1-6, the V gene TRBV4-1, with 8 nucleotides matching TRBD1. The germline gives CDR1 MGHRA, CDR2 YSYEKL. J was trimmed by 6 bases and V by 4 bases; bases with no gene match: 8. The CDR3 loop spans 16 amino acids. The CDR3 reads CASSLPGQASNSPLHF. CDR3 nucleotide sequence: TGCGCCAGCAGCCTCCCGGGACAGGCGTCTAATTCACCCCTCCACTTT.